This note documents a single TCR beta chain sequence. Its antigen is not known. Germline CDR1 WNHNN, CDR2 SYGVQD (reference sequence). Trimming took 5 bases from V and 6 from J; bases not matched to a gene: 3. This CDR3 region has 14 residues. Treatment noted: approximately nine-day PBMC culture with coronavirus spike peptide pools or control peptides (ViraFEST assay). Scientists ran DNA taken from cultured CD4+ T cells through the Oncomine TCR Beta short-read assay for sequencing. TCRdb called the PCR reads again in MiXCR, with one record for every CDR3 protein. Found here are around 19,000 distinct CDR3 sequences, approximately 70% of them singletons; the top ten hold around 5.1%. The data originate from a study of vaccination and CD4 T cells after COVID-19. Study as a whole: Several convalescent patients had mild and one had severe PCR-confirmed SARS-CoV-2 disease. Convalescent donors: six male, four female; seven Caucasian, two Asian, one multiracial, two Hispanic. Overlapping peptides of the spike proteins of SARS-CoV-2, HCoV-NL63, HCoV-OC43 and HCoV-229E were used for cell stimulation.

This TCR was recovered from a human donor who had recovered from COVID-19. Sequencing was done on a sample of CD4+ T cells from blood, cultured in vitro. The gene calls are TRBV10-1 and TRBJ2-2; TRBD2 matches at 10 bases. CDR3 residues: CASSLAGVAGELFF. CDR3 nucleotides: TGCGCCAGCAGTCTAGCGGGAGTCGCCGGGGAGCTGTTTTTT.